This record concerns one TCR beta chain sequence. This sample is drawn from a study of blood T cell repertoires in COVID-19. Whole-study context: Acute-phase and convalescent COVID-19 samples originated in the United States, Italy and Spain. From T cells, B-cell-depleted T cells, or PBMCs came the material, which was cDNA or gDNA.

V gave up 5 bases and J gave up 4 bases, with 11 bases separating them. The CDR3 contains 13 residues. Original processing methods: Estimation of nucleated cell counts was performed using reference gene primer amplification. Data came from immunoSEQ multiplex PCR; TCRdb stores just in-frame clones and leaves some out. V, J and clone size were drawn from that table, and D and trimming were deduced from the DNA. The sample holds over 60,000 clones; over 75% are singletons and the top ten take roughly 21%. This chain links TRBV12-3 or TRBV12-4 with TRBJ1-2; possibly TRBD1 for D (6 bases). Sequenced: peripheral blood. This clonotype was obtained from a man older than 75 with active or convalescent COVID-19. CDR3 nucleotide sequence: TGTGCCAGCAGTCCCCAGGGGACCTATGGCTACACCTTC. This gives the protein CASSPQGTYGYTF.